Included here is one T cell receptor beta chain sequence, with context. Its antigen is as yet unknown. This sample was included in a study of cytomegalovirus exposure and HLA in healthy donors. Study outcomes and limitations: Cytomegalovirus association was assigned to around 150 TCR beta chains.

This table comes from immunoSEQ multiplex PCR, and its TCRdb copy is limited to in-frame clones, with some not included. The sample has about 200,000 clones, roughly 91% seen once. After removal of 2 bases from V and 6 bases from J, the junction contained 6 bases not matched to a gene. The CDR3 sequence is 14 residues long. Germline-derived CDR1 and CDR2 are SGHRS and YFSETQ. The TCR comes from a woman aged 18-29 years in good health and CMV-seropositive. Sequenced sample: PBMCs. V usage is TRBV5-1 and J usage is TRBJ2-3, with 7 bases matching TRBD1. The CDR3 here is CASSFFGQDDTQYF. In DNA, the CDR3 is TGCGCCAGCAGCTTCTTCGGACAGGACGATACGCAGTATTTT.